The 32 T cell receptor beta chains below were found in one sample sequenced in a study of chemoradiotherapy in HPV16-positive cancers. Clones were sequenced by immunoSEQ multiplex PCR, and TCRdb holds only the in-frame ones, with some missing. The sample contains roughly 1,000 clones, approximately 85% of which appear only once. The source was tumor tissue, collected from a patient who underwent chemoradiotherapy. These receptors all stem from a human donor with HPV-associated anogenital cancer.

This clone has only one observation. The J gene is TRBJ2-1, the V gene TRBV5-1; 7 positions agree with TRBD2. V gave up 6 bases and J gave up 8 bases; unmatched junction bases: 8. Germline V CDR1 and CDR2: SGHRS, YFSETQ. The CDR3 covers 13 residues. CDR3 coding DNA: TGCGCCAGCAAGCGGGGACCCGCCGATGAGCAGTTCTTC. This gives the protein CASKRGPADEQFF.

This clone has just one count. The chain has TRBV30 and TRBJ2-2; 11 nucleotides line up with TRBD1. This CDR3 region has 15 residues. V gave up 2 bases and J gave up 3 bases; unmatched junction bases: 2. CDR1 is GTSNPN and CDR2 is SVGIG in the germline V gene (reference sequence). The CDR3 DNA reads TGTGCCTGGAGTCGGACAGGGGGCTACACCGGGGAGCTGTTTTTT. Protein: CAWSRTGGYTGELFF.

The V gene is TRBV15, the J gene TRBJ1-2; tentatively, D is TRBD1 (6 bases). V lost 3 bases and J 5 bases, leaving 22 bases between the germline ends. CDR1 LNHNV and CDR2 YYDKDF come from the germline V gene (reference sequence). This CDR3 comprises 17 residues. CDR3 DNA sequence: TGTGCCACCAGCAGGGACCCCAGGGGTATGACGGGTTATGGCTACACCTTC. It specifies CATSRDPRGMTGYGYTF.

The chain combines TRBV5-1 with TRBJ2-5; 7 nucleotides match TRBD2. Germline trimming cut 1 base from V and 0 bases from J; bases unmatched to any gene: 6. CDR3 length: 16 amino acids. Germline V CDR1 and CDR2: SGHRS, YFSETQ. DNA for the CDR3: TGCGCCAGCAGCTTGAGGCCAGCGGGAAACCAAGAGACCCAGTACTTC. Amino acid sequence: CASSLRPAGNQETQYF. Supplemented by reference TRBV5-1 and TRBJ2-5, the full variable domain reads KAGVTQTPRYLIKTRGQQVTLSCSPISGHRSVSWYQQTPGQGLQFLFEYFSETQRNKGNFPGRFSGRQFSNSRSEMNVSTLELGDSALYLCASSLRPAGNQETQYFGPGTRLLVL.

The chain links TRBV9 to TRBJ1-1; D not certain. This CDR3 comprises 14 residues. Trimming pared 3 bases from V and 5 bases from J, leaving 14 bases between. Germline V gives CDR1 SGDLS, CDR2 YYNGEE. This chain's CDR3 is CASSAYPEGTEAFF. Written as DNA, the CDR3 is TGTGCCAGCAGCGCCTACCCTGAGGGAACTGAAGCTTTCTTT. The full variable domain, in which reference TRBV9 and TRBJ1-1 provide the parts outside the CDR3, is DSGVTQTPKHLITATGQRVTLRCSPRSGDLSVYWYQQSLDQGLQFLIQYYNGEERAKGNILERFSAQQFPDLHSELNLSSLELGDSALYFCASSAYPEGTEAFFGQGTRLTVV.

This chain links TRBV5-4 with TRBJ2-7, with no clear D. Trimming cost V 4 bases and J 1 base, with 15 bases left between them. There are 15 residues in the CDR3. Germline-derived CDR1 and CDR2 are SGHNT and YYREEE (reference sequence). CDR3 loop: CASSTKKAGSYEQYF. In DNA, the CDR3 is TGTGCCAGCAGCACTAAAAAAGCCGGATCCTACGAGCAGTACTTC.

This chain links TRBV18 with TRBJ1-5, with 10 positions matching TRBD1. This CDR3 is built from 16 residues. Unmatched junction bases numbered 3, after V lost 0 bases and J lost 4 bases. Per the germline V gene, CDR1 is KGHSH and CDR2 is LQKENI. The CDR3 here is CASSPPGQGVNQPQHF. CDR3 nucleotides: TGTGCCAGCTCACCACCCGGACAGGGGGTGAATCAGCCCCAGCATTTT.

The chain carries TRBV2 and TRBJ2-7; a possible D gene is TRBD2 (6 bases). The CDR3 is 15 amino acids. Per the germline V gene, CDR1 is SNHLY and CDR2 is FYNNEI. The V gene lost 1 base and the J gene lost 4 bases, with 14 bases spanning the gap. The CDR3: CASSEGGLRVYEQYF. As DNA, the CDR3 is TGTGCCAGCAGTGAAGGGGGACTCCGCGTTTACGAGCAGTACTTC.

This clone was counted a single time. The CDR3 loop is CASSNVDSLYGYTF. CDR3 nucleotide sequence: TGTGCCAGCTCTAACGTTGACAGTCTCTATGGCTACACCTTC. This chain connects TRBV18 to TRBJ1-2, with D tentatively TRBD1 (5 bases). CDR1 is KGHSH, CDR2 LQKENI, per germline. V lost 6 bases to trimming and J lost 4 bases, with 15 bases between them. CDR3 length: 14 residues.

This clone came up a few times. The J gene is TRBJ1-1, the V gene TRBV4-3; 9 bases are a match to TRBD1. The V gene's germline CDR1 is LGHNA and CDR2 YSLEER. Trimming at V came to 4 bases and at J to 10 bases, leaving 7 bases not matched to a gene. The CDR3 extends over 13 amino acids. In DNA form, the CDR3 reads TGCGCCAGCAGCCCGGGACAGGGACGGTCAGCTTTCTTT. It translates to CASSPGQGRSAFF.

The chain couples TRBV30 to TRBJ2-5; either TRBD1 or TRBD2 may supply D (5 bases each). The CDR3 spans 11 residues. CDR1 GTSNPN and CDR2 SVGIG come from the germline V gene (reference sequence). With 1 base removed from V and 7 bases from J, the gap between germline ends came to 7 bases. In nucleotides, the CDR3 is TGTGCCTGGAGTGATGGGGGGACCCAGTACTTC. The encoded protein is CAWSDGGTQYF.

The V gene is TRBV5-5, the J gene TRBJ2-7, with TRBD1 identical over 7 bases. The V and J ends lost 0 bases and 4 bases, in that order; junction bases with no gene match: 7. CDR1 and CDR2 (germline): SGHKS, YYEKEE (reference sequence). CDR3 length equals 15 residues. The CDR3, as DNA: TGTGCCAGCAGCTTGGGACAGGGATATGGGTACGAGCAGTACTTC. Translating it yields CASSLGQGYGYEQYF. The whole variable domain, remainder taken from reference TRBV5-5 and TRBJ2-7, is DAGVTQSPTHLIKTRGQQVTLRCSPISGHKSVSWYQQVLGQGPQFIFQYYEKEERGRGNFPDRFSARQFPNYSSELNVNALLLGDSALYLCASSLGQGYGYEQYFGPGTRLTVT.

This chain connects TRBV5-1 to TRBJ1-2; TRBD1 aligns across 7 bases. Germline V gene lookup returns CDR1 SGHRS and CDR2 YFSETQ. The CDR3 has 13 residues. V shed 3 bases, J shed 7 bases, and the junction held 6 bases outside the gene matches. The CDR3 DNA sequence: TGCGCCAGCAGCTCGACAGGGTTTCCTGGCTACACCTTC. Translated, it gives CASSSTGFPGYTF.

This chain joins TRBV5-1 and TRBJ2-3, with 8 bases lining up with TRBD2. Germline lookup yields CDR1 SGHRS and CDR2 YFSETQ. The CDR3 length is 15 residues. After removal of 5 bases from V and 2 bases from J, the junction contained 7 bases not matched to a gene. The CDR3 bases are TGCGCCAGCAGAGCCCAACTAGCGGACACAGATACGCAGTATTTT. As protein: CASRAQLADTDTQYF.

This chain links TRBV11-2 with TRBJ2-1, with D possibly being TRBD1 (5 bases). The V gene's germline CDR1 is SGHAT and CDR2 FQNNGV. Trimming pared 5 bases from V and 9 bases from J, leaving 11 bases between. This CDR3 has 12 residues. The CDR3 region is CASSSQGSEQFF. The DNA for the CDR3 is TGTGCCAGCAGCAGTCAGGGTAGTGAGCAGTTCTTC.

This chain links TRBV5-4 with TRBJ1-6; D gene ambiguous. CDR1 SGHNT and CDR2 YYREEE come from the germline V gene (reference sequence). V dropped 4 bases and J dropped 7 bases, with 9 bases sitting between them. CDR3 length: 13 residues. The CDR3 loop reads CASSRTGNSPLHF. CDR3 DNA: TGTGCCAGCAGCCGGACGGGAAATTCACCCCTCCACTTT.

This chain uses TRBV29-1 with TRBJ2-3; a possible D gene is TRBD1 (5 bases). The CDR3 contains 13 residues. The germline V and J ends were trimmed by 2 bases and 2 bases, with 8 bases remaining between them. Per germline, CDR1 SQVTM and CDR2 ANQGSEA. CDR3 amino acids: CSVENGATDTQYF. In nucleotides, the CDR3 is TGCAGCGTTGAAAATGGGGCCACAGATACGCAGTATTTT.

J is TRBJ2-6 and V is TRBV21-1; the D call TRBD1 from the table was never checked on the DNA. TRBV21-1 is listed as a pseudogene. CDR3 size: 18 residues. The DNA of the CDR3 is TGTGCCAGCAGCAATCCCGGGACAGGGGGCACTGGGGCCAACGTCCTGACTTTC. It codes for CASSNPGTGGTGANVLTF.

The CDR3 reads CASGQAGEKLFF. The DNA of the CDR3 is TGTGCCAGCGGGCAGGCTGGTGAAAAACTGTTTTTT. This chain connects TRBV6-1 to TRBJ1-4, with unresolved D. V dropped 8 bases and J dropped 7 bases, with 11 bases sitting between them. There are 12 residues in the CDR3. The germline V gene has CDR1 MNHNS and CDR2 SASEGT.

This sequence joins TRBV27 and TRBJ1-1, with no clear D. The CDR3 extends over 14 amino acids. Germline values: CDR1 MNHEY, CDR2 SMNVEV (reference sequence). With 5 bases removed from V and 4 bases from J, the gap between germline ends came to 14 bases. The CDR3 reads CASSLGSGGTEAFF. DNA of the CDR3: TGTGCCAGCAGTCTCGGATCCGGTGGCACTGAAGCTTTCTTT.

The chain recombines TRBV7-9 with TRBJ1-2; 9 bases fit TRBD1. The CDR3 sequence is 16 residues long. V dropped 5 bases and J dropped 1; count of bases not matched to a gene: 8. Germline V CDR1 and CDR2: SEHNR, FQNEAQ (reference sequence). CDR3 sequence: CASSHGDRALNYGYTF. In DNA, the CDR3 is TGTGCCAGCAGCCACGGGGACAGGGCCCTTAACTATGGCTACACCTTC.

This chain links TRBV18 with TRBJ1-6, with D possibly TRBD1 on 6 matching bases. The CDR3 runs to 15 residues. The V end lost 5 bases, the J end lost 7 bases, and 15 bases lay between the germline ends. Germline CDR1 reads KGHSH; CDR2 reads LQKENI. The CDR3 coding sequence is TGTGCCAGCTCAGTACTACAGGGCGGAAATTCACCCCTCCACTTT. Protein: CASSVLQGGNSPLHF. Using reference TRBV18 and TRBJ1-6 for the parts outside the CDR3, the full variable domain is NAGVMQNPRHLVRRRGQEARLRCSPMKGHSHVYWYRQLPEEGLKFMVYLQKENIIDESGMPKERFSAEFPKEGPSILRIQQVVRGDSAAYFCASSVLQGGNSPLHFGNGTRLTVT.

This chain connects TRBV6-6 to TRBJ1-1, with D perhaps matching TRBD1 (5 bases). In germline, CDR1 is MNHNY, CDR2 SVGAGI (reference sequence). The CDR3 is 15 residues long. V was shortened by 6 bases and J by 5 bases, with 19 bases between the two germline ends. This CDR3 reads CASSPGWGGGTEAFF. The CDR3 bases are TGTGCCAGCAGCCCAGGGTGGGGCGGGGGGACTGAAGCTTTCTTT.

The chain joins TRBV25-1 to TRBJ2-2; D is perhaps TRBD2 (6 bases). Germline CDR1 and CDR2: MGHDK and SYGVNS. V was trimmed by 1 base and J by 5 bases, leaving 11 bases between them. This CDR3 region has 15 residues. DNA for the CDR3: TGTGCCAGCAGTGAATGGGCAGGGAGGACCGGGGAGCTGTTTTTT. Amino acids: CASSEWAGRTGELFF.

The rearrangement links TRBV28 to TRBJ2-7; D may be TRBD2 (5 bases). Germline V gene data show CDR1 as MDHEN and CDR2 as SYDVKM. V was clipped by 6 bases and J by 5 bases, with 20 bases between them. This CDR3 region has 15 residues. The CDR3 nucleotides read TGTGCCAGCAGACTCCCGGGGAGACGCGTTGACGAGCAGTACTTC. Encoded protein: CASRLPGRRVDEQYF.

V gene TRBV7-6 combines with J gene TRBJ2-1; 8 nucleotides align to TRBD2. Per germline, CDR1 SGHVS and CDR2 FNYEAQ. After removal of 0 bases from V and 0 bases from J, the junction contained 1 base not matched to a gene. The CDR3 length is 16 residues. The CDR3 loop reads CASSLASGNSYNEQFF. Written as DNA, the CDR3 is TGTGCCAGCAGCTTAGCTAGCGGGAACTCCTACAATGAGCAGTTCTTC. The full variable domain, with the rest looked up from reference TRBV7-6 and TRBJ2-1, is GAGVSQSPRYKVTKRGQDVALRCDPISGHVSLYWYRQALGQGPEFLTYFNYEAQQDKSGLPNDRFSAERPEGSISTLTIQRTEQRDSAMYRCASSLASGNSYNEQFFGPGTRLTVL.

This chain uses TRBV19 with TRBJ2-6, with 7 nucleotides matching TRBD2. CDR1 and CDR2 (germline): LNHDA, SQIVND (reference sequence). The CDR3 extends over 17 amino acids. V shed 3 bases and J 0 bases; nucleotides not matched to a gene: 5. The CDR3 bases are TGTGCCAGTAGTATTCCCCGCGGGGGCTCTGGGGCCAACGTCCTGACTTTC. It specifies CASSIPRGGSGANVLTF.

This clone was seen once. This sequence joins TRBV19 and TRBJ2-5; D remains unclear. Deletions cut 3 bases from V and 3 bases from J, with 8 bases between. This CDR3 is built from 13 residues. Germline V gene data show CDR1 as LNHDA and CDR2 as SQIVND (reference sequence). CDR3 in amino acids: CASSITGKETQYF. The CDR3 DNA reads TGTGCCAGTAGTATTACCGGAAAAGAGACCCAGTACTTC.

The genes are TRBV5-1 and TRBJ2-5, with 9 bases fitting TRBD2. V dropped 1 base and J dropped 2; count of bases not matched to a gene: 6. CDR3 length equals 16 residues. Germline V gene data show CDR1 as SGHRS and CDR2 as YFSETQ. In DNA form, the CDR3 reads TGCGCCAGCAGCTTGAGGCCTAGCGGGAATCAAGAGACCCAGTACTTC. Protein: CASSLRPSGNQETQYF.

This sequence joins TRBV27 and TRBJ1-4; TRBD1 might be the D (6 bases). Looked up from germline, CDR1 is MNHEY and CDR2 is SMNVEV (reference sequence). The CDR3 is 22 residues long. The V gene lost 5 bases and the J gene lost 1 base, with 32 bases spanning the gap. The CDR3 DNA reads as TGTGCCAGCAGTAAAGGGCCGCCCGAGACAGGCAGGAGCGTTGGAACTAATGAAAAACTGTTTTTT. Protein sequence: CASSKGPPETGRSVGTNEKLFF.

The gene calls are TRBV7-2 and TRBJ1-2; TRBD1 matches at 8 bases. With 4 bases clipped from V and 4 bases from J, the junction kept 11 bases outside the gene matches. CDR1 is SGHTA and CDR2 is FQGNSA in the germline V gene. This CDR3 has 16 amino acids. This chain's CDR3 is CASSSDSGQVSYGYTF. The CDR3 DNA sequence: TGTGCCAGCAGCTCGGATTCGGGACAGGTCTCCTATGGCTACACCTTC.

The chain recombines TRBV19 with TRBJ1-2; D ambiguous. Trimming pared 4 bases from V and 2 bases from J, leaving 8 bases between. Per the germline V gene, CDR1 is LNHDA and CDR2 is SQIVND (reference sequence). The CDR3 runs 13 residues. The CDR3 nucleotides read TGTGCCAGTAGTAACGGGCCCAACTATGGCTACACCTTC. Translated, it gives CASSNGPNYGYTF. Combining the CDR3 with reference TRBV19 and TRBJ1-2 gives the whole variable domain DGGITQSPKYLFRKEGQNVTLSCEQNLNHDAMYWYRQDPGQGLRLIYYSQIVNDFQKGDIAEGYSVSREKKESFPLTVTSAQKNPTAFYLCASSNGPNYGYTFGSGTRLTVV.